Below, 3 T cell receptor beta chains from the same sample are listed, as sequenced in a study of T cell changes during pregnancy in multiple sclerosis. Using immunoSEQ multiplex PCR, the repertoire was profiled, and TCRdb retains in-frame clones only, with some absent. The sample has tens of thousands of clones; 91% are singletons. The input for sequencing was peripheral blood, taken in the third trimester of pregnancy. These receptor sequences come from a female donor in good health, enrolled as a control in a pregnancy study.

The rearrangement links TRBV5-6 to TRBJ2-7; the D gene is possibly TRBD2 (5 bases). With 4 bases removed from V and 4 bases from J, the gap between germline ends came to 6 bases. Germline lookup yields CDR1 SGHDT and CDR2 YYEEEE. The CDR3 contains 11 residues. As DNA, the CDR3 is TGTGCCAGCAGCGTAGCGTACGAGCAGTACTTC. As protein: CASSVAYEQYF.

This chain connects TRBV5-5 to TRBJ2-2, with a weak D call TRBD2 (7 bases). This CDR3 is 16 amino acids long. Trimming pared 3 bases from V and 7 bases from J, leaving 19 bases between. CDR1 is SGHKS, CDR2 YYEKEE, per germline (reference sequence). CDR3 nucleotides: TGTGCCAGCAGCTCGGCTAGGGGGGGAGAGAGCGGGGAGCTGTTTTTT. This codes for CASSSARGGESGELFF.

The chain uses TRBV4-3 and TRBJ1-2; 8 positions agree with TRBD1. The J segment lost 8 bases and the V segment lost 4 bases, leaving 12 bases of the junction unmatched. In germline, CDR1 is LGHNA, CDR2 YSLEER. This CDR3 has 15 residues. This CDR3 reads CASSPFSGTGGGYTF. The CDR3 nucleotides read TGCGCCAGCAGCCCTTTTTCCGGGACAGGAGGGGGCTACACCTTC.